The 26 T cell receptor beta chains listed next were all sequenced from one sample in a study of cytomegalovirus exposure and HLA in healthy donors. PCR employed 60 Vbeta and 13 Jbeta primers. Clones were read by immunoSEQ multiplex PCR, and TCRdb kept only the in-frame ones, dropping some. The profile shows 150,000 to 200,000 clones, around four fifths of them singletons. Sequencing used PBMCs. All receptors derive from a girl aged 2 to 9 in good health and CMV-seropositive.

This chain connects TRBV30 to TRBJ1-1; D is undetermined. The CDR3 totals 13 residues. Trimming left V 4 bases short and J 4 bases short, with 13 bases between. The germline CDR1 and CDR2 sequences are GTSNPN and SVGIG (reference sequence). CDR3 sequence reads: CAWTRNWITEAFF. CDR3 in DNA: TGTGCCTGGACTAGGAATTGGATCACTGAAGCTTTCTTT. The full variable domain, its missing parts supplied by reference TRBV30 and TRBJ1-1, is SQTIHQWPATLVQPVGSPLSLECTVEGTSNPNLYWYRQAAGRGLQLLFYSVGIGQISSEVPQNLSASRPQDRQFILSSKKLLLSDSGFYLCAWTRNWITEAFFGQGTRLTVV.

This chain uses TRBV30 with TRBJ1-3, with D possibly TRBD1 on 5 matching bases. V was pared by 4 bases and J by 0 bases, with 13 bases between. This CDR3 spans 15 amino acids. Germline V gene sequence: CDR1 GTSNPN, CDR2 SVGIG (reference sequence). The CDR3, as DNA: TGTGCCTGGACCCGGGGGGGGATCTCTGGAAACACCATATATTTT. Protein product: CAWTRGGISGNTIYF.

The CDR3: CASSFPPPQGYGYTF. The CDR3 DNA sequence: TGTGCCAGCAGTTTCCCGCCGCCGCAGGGATATGGCTACACCTTC. The chain joins TRBV28 to TRBJ1-2, with D tentatively TRBD1 (5 bases). Trimming removed 3 bases from V and 5 bases from J, with 16 bases in between. Germline V gene sequence: CDR1 MDHEN, CDR2 SYDVKM. The CDR3 totals 15 residues.

This chain uses TRBV4-1 with TRBJ2-3, with D maybe TRBD2 (5 bases). Per germline, CDR1 MGHRA and CDR2 YSYEKL. V lost 1 base and J 0 bases, leaving 11 bases between the germline ends. The CDR3 covers 16 residues. The CDR3 DNA follows: TGCGCCAGCAGCCAAGCGCCTAGCCGTAGCACAGATACGCAGTATTTT. It specifies CASSQAPSRSTDTQYF.

The chain carries TRBV30 and TRBJ1-3, with a possible D match to TRBD1 (5 bases). The germline CDR1 and CDR2 sequences are GTSNPN and SVGIG (reference sequence). The CDR3 consists of 13 residues. V shed 1 base and J shed 2 bases, with 6 bases lying between them. The CDR3 sequence is CAWSAGTGNTIYF. DNA of the CDR3: TGTGCCTGGAGTGCAGGGACTGGAAACACCATATATTTT.

Note on this clone: A read error may produce the germline difference seen at one junction end. The rearrangement uses TRBV7-7 and TRBJ1-3; D is ambiguous. The CDR3 is 13 residues long. Germline CDR1 is SSHAT and CDR2 is FNYEAQ (reference sequence). CDR3 sequence: CASSQIPGNTIYF. DNA for the CDR3: TGTGCTAGCAGCCAGATTCCCGGAAACACCATATATTTT.

Only a few counts were recorded for this clone. The chain recombines TRBV6-5 with TRBJ1-3; tentative D call: TRBD1 (5 bases). Germline V gene lookup returns CDR1 MNHEY and CDR2 SVGAGI. V lost 0 bases and J lost 0, with 9 bases in between. The CDR3 extends over 16 amino acids. CDR3 amino acids: CASSYSGLNSGNTIYF. CDR3 nucleotides: TGTGCCAGCAGTTACTCGGGACTCAACTCTGGAAACACCATATATTTT.

The gene calls are TRBV18 and TRBJ2-5; 14 nucleotides align to TRBD2. The V gene end was trimmed by 2 bases and the J gene end by 5 bases; junction bases not matched to a gene: 10. This CDR3 comprises 18 residues. Germline loops: CDR1 KGHSH, CDR2 LQKENI. CDR3: CASSPSSGTSGSHETQYF. CDR3 coding DNA: TGTGCCAGCTCACCAAGCTCCGGGACTAGCGGGAGTCACGAGACCCAGTACTTC.

This chain connects TRBV2 to TRBJ2-1; tentative D call: TRBD2 (5 bases). The V end lost 6 bases, the J end lost 0 bases, and 12 bases lay between the germline ends. The CDR3 is made up of 15 amino acids. CDR1 is SNHLY and CDR2 is FYNNEI in the germline V gene. The CDR3 DNA is TGTGCCAGCAGCCCGACTACTAGCTCCTACAATGAGCAGTTCTTC. This translates into CASSPTTSSYNEQFF.

This chain links TRBV4-1 with TRBJ1-5, with D tentatively TRBD1 (6 bases). CDR3 length equals 15 residues. Germline lookup yields CDR1 MGHRA and CDR2 YSYEKL. V dropped 4 bases and J dropped 5 bases, with 15 bases sitting between them. The CDR3 here is CASSLLTGSYQPQHF. The CDR3 DNA sequence: TGCGCCAGCAGCCTACTGACAGGATCCTATCAGCCCCAGCATTTT.

This clone has a single count. CDR3: CASSLSRSGYNEQFF. The DNA for the CDR3 is TGTGCCAGCAGCTTAAGCAGGTCCGGATACAATGAGCAGTTCTTC. The chain has TRBV7-9 and TRBJ2-1, with D unclear. V shed 2 bases and J shed 4 bases, with 12 bases lying between them. In germline, CDR1 is SEHNR, CDR2 FQNEAQ (reference sequence). This CDR3 has 15 residues.

V and J are TRBV4-1 and TRBJ2-5, with 10 bases fitting TRBD2. The J call is uncertain, as TRBJ2-7 better fits the DNA end. The CDR3 covers 16 residues. CDR1 MGHRA and CDR2 YSYEKL come from the germline V gene. The CDR3 sequence is CASSQEAGGHQYEQYF. CDR3 nucleotides: TGCGCCAGCAGCCAAGAAGCGGGAGGGCACCAGTACGAGCAGTACTTC.

This chain links TRBV5-1 with TRBJ2-3; 10 bases are shared with TRBD2. The V gene end was trimmed by 0 bases and the J gene end by 3 bases; junction bases not matched to a gene: 4. The CDR3 is made up of 16 amino acids. Germline CDR1 and CDR2: SGHRS and YFSETQ. The DNA of the CDR3 is TGCGCCAGCAGCTTGGTAACTAGCGGGATGACAGATACGCAGTATTTT. This gives the protein CASSLVTSGMTDTQYF.

V is TRBV30 and J is TRBJ2-7, with TRBD1 identical over 7 bases. CDR1 is GTSNPN and CDR2 is SVGIG in the germline V gene (reference sequence). This CDR3 comprises 13 residues. V was clipped by 2 bases and J by 3 bases; unmatched bases: 4. CDR3: CAWSFRQGYEQYF. CDR3 bases: TGTGCCTGGAGTTTCCGACAGGGCTACGAGCAGTACTTC.

The J gene is TRBJ1-3, the V gene TRBV2, with a possible D match to TRBD1 (6 bases). V was clipped by 5 bases and J by 0 bases, with 11 bases between them. CDR3 length: 15 amino acids. The V gene's germline CDR1 is SNHLY and CDR2 FYNNEI. In nucleotides, the CDR3 is TGTGCCAGCAGTAAGGACAGTTCCTCTGGAAACACCATATATTTT. It is translated as CASSKDSSSGNTIYF. Full variable domain (remainder filled in from reference TRBV2 and TRBJ1-3): EPEVTQTPSHQVTQMGQEVILRCVPISNHLYFYWYRQILGQKVEFLVSFYNNEISEKSEIFDDQFSVERPDGSNFTLKIRSTKLEDSAMYFCASSKDSSSGNTIYFGEGSWLTVV.

The gene calls are TRBV6-6 and TRBJ1-1; D might be TRBD1 (6 bases). The length of the CDR3 is 14 residues. Germline lookup yields CDR1 MNHNY and CDR2 SVGAGI (reference sequence). V was shortened by 10 bases and J by 5 bases, with 20 bases between the two germline ends. CDR3 protein: CATSGGIGVTEAFF. CDR3 nucleotide sequence: TGTGCCACCTCGGGGGGCATTGGGGTAACTGAAGCTTTCTTT.

The chain carries TRBV5-6 and TRBJ1-3, with 9 bases matching TRBD1. Per the germline V gene, CDR1 is SGHDT and CDR2 is YYEEEE. The CDR3 contains 16 residues. J lost 1 base, V lost 0 bases, and 2 bases had no gene match. The CDR3 here is CASSLAGTGSGNTIYF. For the CDR3, the DNA is TGTGCCAGCAGCTTGGCCGGGACAGGGTCTGGAAACACCATATATTTT.

This clone has just a few counts. The chain carries TRBV5-6 and TRBJ2-3, with D uncertain. The CDR3 spans 13 residues. V lost 4 bases and J lost 2, with 8 bases in between. Germline V gives CDR1 SGHDT, CDR2 YYEEEE. CDR3 sequence: CASSNRLTDTQYF. The CDR3 DNA sequence: TGTGCCAGCAGCAACCGACTCACAGATACGCAGTATTTT.

The rearrangement joins TRBV27 to TRBJ1-1; tentatively, D is TRBD1 (6 bases). This CDR3 has 16 amino acids. V lost 2 bases and J 4 bases, leaving 17 bases between the germline ends. CDR1 and CDR2 from the germline V gene are MNHEY and SMNVEV (reference sequence). The CDR3 DNA is TGTGCCAGCAGTTTACTTCCGACAGGAGAGGCCACTGAAGCTTTCTTT. Encoded protein: CASSLLPTGEATEAFF.

This chain connects TRBV4-2 to TRBJ2-3; 8 nucleotides line up with TRBD1. After removal of 4 bases from V and 3 bases from J, the junction contained 9 bases not matched to a gene. The V gene's germline CDR1 is LGHNA and CDR2 YNFKEQ. This CDR3 has 16 residues. DNA for the CDR3: TGTGCCAGCAGCCGCCTCGGACAGGGTCTAACAGATACGCAGTATTTT. Its protein is CASSRLGQGLTDTQYF.

The CDR3 region has the DNA TGTGCCAGCAGCCAAGTAACTGACAGTACTGAAGCTTTCTTT. The encoded protein is CASSQVTDSTEAFF. This chain connects TRBV14 to TRBJ1-1, with TRBD1 as a possible D gene (5 bases). The CDR3 length is 14 residues. Trimming cost V 1 base and J 5 bases, with 11 bases left between them. CDR1 SGHDN and CDR2 FVKESK come from the germline V gene.

This chain uses TRBV5-1 with TRBJ2-5; 7 bases are shared with TRBD1. V lost 4 bases, J lost 1 base, and 4 bases stayed unmatched. Germline V gene lookup returns CDR1 SGHRS and CDR2 YFSETQ. The CDR3 contains 14 residues. The CDR3 loop is CASSPGQTQETQYF. The CDR3 DNA sequence: TGCGCCAGCAGCCCGGGACAGACCCAAGAGACCCAGTACTTC.

CDR3 sequence reads: CASSRPGQGANYGYTF. The CDR3 DNA sequence: TGTGCCAGCAGCCGACCGGGACAGGGTGCAAACTATGGCTACACCTTC. The chain employs TRBV14 and TRBJ1-2; TRBD1 matches 9 bases. Germline lookup yields CDR1 SGHDN and CDR2 FVKESK. V shed 4 bases, J shed 2 bases, and the junction held 8 bases outside the gene matches. The CDR3 is 16 residues long.

The chain couples TRBV25-1 to TRBJ1-1; no reliable D call. The CDR3 has 13 residues. V dropped 3 bases and J dropped 0 bases, with 5 bases sitting between them. Per germline, CDR1 MGHDK and CDR2 SYGVNS. This CDR3 reads CASSDRLNTEAFF. The CDR3 nucleotides are TGTGCCAGCAGTGACAGGTTGAACACTGAAGCTTTCTTT. The complete variable domain, with remaining parts taken from reference TRBV25-1 and TRBJ1-1, reads EADIYQTPRYLVIGTGKKITLECSQTMGHDKMYWYQQDPGMELHLIHYSYGVNSTEKGDLSSESTVSRIRTEHFPLTLESARPSHTSQYLCASSDRLNTEAFFGQGTRLTVV.

J is TRBJ2-2 and V is TRBV28; 8 bases fit TRBD1. Trimming took 9 bases from V and 5 from J; bases not matched to a gene: 14. This CDR3 spans 16 amino acids. The V gene's germline CDR1 is MDHEN and CDR2 SYDVKM. The CDR3 DNA sequence: TGTGCCAGGAAGCGCCTAGGACAGGGAAGAACCGGGGAGCTGTTTTTT. Protein: CARKRLGQGRTGELFF.

This chain's CDR3 is CASSQDRVGSYEQYF. The CDR3 DNA follows: TGCGCCAGCAGCCAAGATCGGGTAGGCTCCTACGAGCAGTACTTC. The chain is built from TRBV4-1 and TRBJ2-7; D remains unclear. This CDR3 has 15 amino acids. The V and J ends lost 0 bases and 0 bases respectively, with 9 bases between them. Germline V lookup: CDR1 MGHRA, CDR2 YSYEKL.